This record looks at one T cell receptor (beta chain) sequence and its context. Under the authors' procedure: Quantification of nucleated cells was approximated via reference gene primer amplification. Method: immunoSEQ multiplex PCR; TCRdb's copy keeps in-frame clones and lacks some. That table is the source of V, J and clone size, and D and trimming were worked out from the DNA. The table records around 41,000 clones, 90% of them present only once. The V gene's germline CDR1 is SGHTA and CDR2 FQGNSA. This CDR3 has 15 residues. Trimming at V came to 4 bases and at J to 5 bases, leaving 8 bases not matched to a gene. This entry is derived from a study of blood T cell repertoires in COVID-19.

Source material: peripheral blood. The chain carries TRBV7-2 and TRBJ1-5; 7 bases line up with TRBD1. The sequence derives from a human donor in a cohort sampled during active COVID-19. CDR3 DNA: TGTGCCAGCAGCTCTGCCGGGACAGACTATCAGCCCCAGCATTTT. This gives the protein CASSSAGTDYQPQHF.